The entry that follows covers one T cell receptor (beta chain) sequence. Antigen specificity is unknown. TCRdb keeps only in-frame clones here, not all; method: immunoSEQ multiplex PCR. There are approximately 63,000 clones in the sample; more than 80% occur only once, and 1.6% lies in the top ten. The time point denotes: pretreatment peripheral blood. The sample is drawn from a study of PD-L1 blockade in urothelial cancer. As for the study in general: Patients began atezolizumab, 1,200 mg intravenously every 3 weeks, at some point between 2013 and 2015. Men with urothelial cancer arising in the bladder made up about 85% of the roughly 29 patients. The researchers analyzed blood 3 weeks (second dose) and 6 weeks after treatment start. Study-wide results and caveats: Below-median pretreatment blood TCR clonality predicted better survival.

The CDR3 is 14 amino acids. The ends were cut back, 10 bases at V and 0 bases at J, with 13 bases in the middle. Germline CDR1 is MDHEN and CDR2 is SYDVKM. The rearrangement joins TRBV28 to TRBJ1-5; TRBD1 might be the D (5 bases). This receptor was identified in a man between 65 and 85 years old with urothelial cancer. This specimen consisted of PBMCs, obtained around atezolizumab (anti-PD-L1) treatment. The CDR3 spells CATWAGHSNQPQHF. Written as DNA, the CDR3 is TGTGCCACCTGGGCTGGACATAGCAATCAGCCCCAGCATTTT.